This TCR beta chain was captured in a study of technical replicates of blood from a few donors. The method was immunoSEQ multiplex PCR; TCRdb's version includes in-frame clones alone and lacks a portion of them. The sample comprises roughly 68,000 clones, more than 85% of which are singletons, and over 4% rests with the top ten. Germline-derived CDR1 and CDR2 are MNHNY and SVGAGI (reference sequence). V lost 0 bases and J 4 bases, leaving 13 bases between the germline ends. The CDR3 has 15 residues. The V gene is TRBV6-6, the J gene TRBJ2-7, with D possibly matching TRBD2 (6 bases). The origin of this receptor is a human donor in good health. Some clones in this sample may be carry-over from other donors' samples. Sequenced: PBMCs. The DNA for the CDR3 is TGTGCCAGCAGTTACTCAGCAGGGACTGGTTACGAGCAGTACTTC. This encodes CASSYSAGTGYEQYF.